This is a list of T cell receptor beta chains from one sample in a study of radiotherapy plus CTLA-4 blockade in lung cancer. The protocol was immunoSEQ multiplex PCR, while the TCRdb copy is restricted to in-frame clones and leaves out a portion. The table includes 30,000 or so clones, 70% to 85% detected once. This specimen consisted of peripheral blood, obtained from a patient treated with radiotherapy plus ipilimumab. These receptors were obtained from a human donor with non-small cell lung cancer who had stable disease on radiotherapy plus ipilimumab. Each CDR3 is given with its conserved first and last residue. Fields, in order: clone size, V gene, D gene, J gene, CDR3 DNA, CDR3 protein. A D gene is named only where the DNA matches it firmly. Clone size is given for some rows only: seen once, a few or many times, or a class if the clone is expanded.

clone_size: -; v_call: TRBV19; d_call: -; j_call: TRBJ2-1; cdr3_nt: TGTGCCAGTACCTCAAGGGGCTACAATGAGCAGTTCTTC; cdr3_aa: CASTSRGYNEQFF
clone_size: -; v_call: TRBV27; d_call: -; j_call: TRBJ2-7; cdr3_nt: TGTGCCAGCAGTTTCCGGGCCCCTCTCTACGAGCAGTACTTC; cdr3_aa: CASSFRAPLYEQYF
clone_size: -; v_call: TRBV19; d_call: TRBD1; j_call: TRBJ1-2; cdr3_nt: TGTGCCACGGGGACAGGGATCTATGGCTACACCTTC; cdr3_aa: CATGTGIYGYTF
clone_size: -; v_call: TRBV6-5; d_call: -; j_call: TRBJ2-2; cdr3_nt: TGTGCCAGCAAGAAGGGAGACACCGGGGAGCTGTTTTTT; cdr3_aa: CASKKGDTGELFF
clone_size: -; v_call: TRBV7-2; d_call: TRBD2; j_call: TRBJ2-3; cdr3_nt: TGTGCCAGCAGCTTGGGGGGGATCACAGATACGCAGTATTTT; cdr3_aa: CASSLGGITDTQYF
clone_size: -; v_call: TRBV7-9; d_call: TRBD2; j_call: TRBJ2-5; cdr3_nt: TGTGCCAGCAGCTTAGCCTTGACTAGCGGAGACCAAGAGACCCAGTACTTC; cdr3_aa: CASSLALTSGDQETQYF
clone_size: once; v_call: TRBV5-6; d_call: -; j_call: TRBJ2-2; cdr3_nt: TGTGCCAGCAGCTTGTGGGAGAGGTGGGCCGGGGAGCTGTTTTTT; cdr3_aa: CASSLWERWAGELFF
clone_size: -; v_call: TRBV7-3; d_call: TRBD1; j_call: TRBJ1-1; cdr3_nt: TGTGCCAGCAGCTCCCTGGGACAGGGGGCCACTGAAGCTTTCTTT; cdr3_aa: CASSSLGQGATEAFF
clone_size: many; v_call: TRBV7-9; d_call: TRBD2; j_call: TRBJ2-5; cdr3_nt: TGTGCCAGCAGCTTATCGGGGGGAGTGGGGGAGACCCAGTACTTC; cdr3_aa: CASSLSGGVGETQYF
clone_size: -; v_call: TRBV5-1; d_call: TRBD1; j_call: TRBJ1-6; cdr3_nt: TGCGCCAGCAGCTTGCAAGGCAGGGGGAGCCCCGGTTCACCCCTCCACTTT; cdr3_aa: CASSLQGRGSPGSPLHF
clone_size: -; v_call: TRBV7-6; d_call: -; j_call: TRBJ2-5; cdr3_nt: TGTGCCAGCAGCGCGCGGCCGAGCCAAGAGACCCAGTACTTC; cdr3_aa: CASSARPSQETQYF
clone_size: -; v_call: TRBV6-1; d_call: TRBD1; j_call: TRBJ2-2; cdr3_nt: TGTGCCAGCATTACCGGGACAGGGGTCACCGGGGAGCTGTTTTTT; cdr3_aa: CASITGTGVTGELFF
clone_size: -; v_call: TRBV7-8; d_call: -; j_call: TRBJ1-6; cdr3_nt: TGTGCCAGCAGCTCCACTCCGGGCTCCAATTCACCCCTCCACTTT; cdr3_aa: CASSSTPGSNSPLHF
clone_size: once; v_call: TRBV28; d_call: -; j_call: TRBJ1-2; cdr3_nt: TGTGCCAGCAGTTTATCATCCCAACAGGGATTTAACTATGGCTACACCTTC; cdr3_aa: CASSLSSQQGFNYGYTF
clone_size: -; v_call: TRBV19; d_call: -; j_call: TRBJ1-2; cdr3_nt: TGTGCCAGTAGGGAGACTGAGGACTCCTTTTATGGCTACACCTTC; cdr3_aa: CASRETEDSFYGYTF
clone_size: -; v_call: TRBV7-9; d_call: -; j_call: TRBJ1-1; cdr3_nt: TGTGCCAGCACCTTAGGGGGACTCGTGAACACTGAAGCTTTCTTT; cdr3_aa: CASTLGGLVNTEAFF
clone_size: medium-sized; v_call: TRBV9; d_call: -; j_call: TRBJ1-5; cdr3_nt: TGTGCCAGCAGCCAGGGCCCTAGCAATCAGCCCCAGCATTTT; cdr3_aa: CASSQGPSNQPQHF
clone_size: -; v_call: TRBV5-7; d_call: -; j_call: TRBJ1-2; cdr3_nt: TGTGCCAGCAGCTTGACACAGCGCTATGGCTACACCTTC; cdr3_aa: CASSLTQRYGYTF
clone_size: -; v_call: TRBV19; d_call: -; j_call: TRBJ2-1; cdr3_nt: TGTGCCAGTAGTATGCTAAATGAGCAGTTCTTC; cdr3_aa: CASSMLNEQFF
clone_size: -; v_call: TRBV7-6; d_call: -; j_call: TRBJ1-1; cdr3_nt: TGTGCCAGCAGCTTAGGAGTAGGGGTCGTGGTGGATGAAGCTTTCTTT; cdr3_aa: CASSLGVGVVVDEAFF
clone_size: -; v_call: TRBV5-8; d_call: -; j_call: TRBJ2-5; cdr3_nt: TGTGCCAGCAGCTTGAGGAGGACCCGGGAGACCCAGTACTTC; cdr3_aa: CASSLRRTRETQYF
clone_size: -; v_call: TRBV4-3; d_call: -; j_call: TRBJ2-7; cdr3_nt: TGCGCCAGCAGCCCAAATACAGGGCCCTACGAGCAGTACTTC; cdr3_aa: CASSPNTGPYEQYF
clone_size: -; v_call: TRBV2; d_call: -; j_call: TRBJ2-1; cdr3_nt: TGTGCCACCACCCAAAGGGGCAATGAGCAGTTCTTC; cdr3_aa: CATTQRGNEQFF
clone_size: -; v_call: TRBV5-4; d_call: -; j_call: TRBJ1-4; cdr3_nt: TGTGCCAGCAGCCTCGGGACACTTGCAACTAATGAAAAACTGTTTTTT; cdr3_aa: CASSLGTLATNEKLFF
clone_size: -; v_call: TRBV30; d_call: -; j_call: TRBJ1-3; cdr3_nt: TGTGCCTGGAGCGATACAGGCCGCCCTCCCGGAAACACCATATATTTT; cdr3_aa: CAWSDTGRPPGNTIYF
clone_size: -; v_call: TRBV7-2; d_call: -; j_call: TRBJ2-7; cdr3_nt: TGTGCCAGCTTGGCGGGCGGCTTACCCTACGAGCAGTACTTC; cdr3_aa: CASLAGGLPYEQYF
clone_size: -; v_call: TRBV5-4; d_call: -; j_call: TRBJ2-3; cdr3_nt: TGTGCCAGCAGCCTTTTTAGTTCTTTCGGGAGCACAGATACGCAGTATTTT; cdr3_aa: CASSLFSSFGSTDTQYF
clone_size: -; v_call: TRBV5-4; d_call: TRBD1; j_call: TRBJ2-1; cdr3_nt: TGTGCCAGCAGCTCAGGACAGGGGCGCAATGAGCAGTTCTTC; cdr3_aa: CASSSGQGRNEQFF
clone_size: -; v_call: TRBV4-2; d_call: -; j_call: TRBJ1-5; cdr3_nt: TGTGCCAGCAGCCAAGAGCCCTCCACTACGGTCGGTGATCAGCCCCAGCATTTT; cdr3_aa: CASSQEPSTTVGDQPQHF
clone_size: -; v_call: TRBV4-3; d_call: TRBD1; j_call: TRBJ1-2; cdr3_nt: TGCGCCAGCAGCCAAGATGCCACAGGGGGTCCCTATGGCTACACCTTC; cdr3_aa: CASSQDATGGPYGYTF
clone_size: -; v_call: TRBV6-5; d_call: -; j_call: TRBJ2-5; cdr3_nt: TGTGCCACCTTGATTAGACAGACCGAGTGGACCCAGTACTTC; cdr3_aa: CATLIRQTEWTQYF
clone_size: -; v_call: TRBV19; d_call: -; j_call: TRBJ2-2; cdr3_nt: TGTGCCAGTACCACCTTCCGTGTTTCGAACACCGGGGAGCTGTTTTTT; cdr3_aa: CASTTFRVSNTGELFF
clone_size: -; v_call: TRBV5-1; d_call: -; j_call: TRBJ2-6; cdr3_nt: TGCGCCAGCAGCTCCGGGGGCTCTGGGGCCAACGTCCTGACTTTC; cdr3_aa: CASSSGGSGANVLTF
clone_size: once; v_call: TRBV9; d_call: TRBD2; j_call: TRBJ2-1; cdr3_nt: TGTGCCAGCAGCGTAGGCCCTAGCGGAACCTACAATGAGCAGTTCTTC; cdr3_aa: CASSVGPSGTYNEQFF
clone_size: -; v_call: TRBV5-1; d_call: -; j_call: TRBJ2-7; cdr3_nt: TGCGCCAGCAGCAGGGCCGGGAGCTCCTACGAGCAGTACTTC; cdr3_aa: CASSRAGSSYEQYF